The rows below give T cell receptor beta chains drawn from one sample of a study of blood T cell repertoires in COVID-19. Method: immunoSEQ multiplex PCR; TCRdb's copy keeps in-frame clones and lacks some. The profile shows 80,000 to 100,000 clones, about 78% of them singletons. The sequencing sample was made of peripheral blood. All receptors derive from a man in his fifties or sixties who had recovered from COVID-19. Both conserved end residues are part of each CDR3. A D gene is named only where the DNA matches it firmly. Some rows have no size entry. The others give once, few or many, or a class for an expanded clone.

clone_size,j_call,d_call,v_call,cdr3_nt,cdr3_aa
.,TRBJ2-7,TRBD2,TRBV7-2,TGTGCCAGCAGCTTAAGGACTAGCGGGGGGTCCTACGAGCAGTACTTC,CASSLRTSGGSYEQYF
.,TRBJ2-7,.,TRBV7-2,TGTGCCAGCAGCTTAGGGAGCGCCCCCAGCGAGCAGTACTTC,CASSLGSAPSEQYF
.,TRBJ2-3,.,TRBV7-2,TGTGCCAGCAGCTTTACTAGTTTTTGGGATACGCAGTATTTT,CASSFTSFWDTQYF
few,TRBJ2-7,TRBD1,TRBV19,TGTGCCAGTAGTCCCCGCGGGACAGGGGTCTACGAGCAGTACTTC,CASSPRGTGVYEQYF
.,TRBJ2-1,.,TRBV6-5,TGTGCCAGCAGTTACTCGGGGGGGCGATACAATGAGCAGTTCTTC,CASSYSGGRYNEQFF
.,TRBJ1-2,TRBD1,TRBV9,TGTGCCAGCAGCGAGACACCATCAGGGGGCCCAATGTCTTATGGCTACACCTTC,CASSETPSGGPMSYGYTF
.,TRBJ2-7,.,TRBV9,TGTGCCAGCAGCCCATCCCCAGGGTCCGTCTACGAGCAGTACTTC,CASSPSPGSVYEQYF
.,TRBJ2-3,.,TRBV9,TGTGCCAGCAGCCCGGGGGTAGGGCCAGATACGCAGTATTTT,CASSPGVGPDTQYF
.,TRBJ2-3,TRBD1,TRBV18,TGTGCCAGCTCACCGGGGACAGGTGGTGGAGATACGCAGTATTTT,CASSPGTGGGDTQYF
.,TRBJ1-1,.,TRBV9,TGTGCCAGCAGCGTAGAGGGAGGTAACACTGAAGCTTTCTTT,CASSVEGGNTEAFF
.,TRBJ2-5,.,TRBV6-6,TGTGCCAGCAGTTACCAGGGGCGCCCCCGAGAGACCCAGTACTTC,CASSYQGRPRETQYF
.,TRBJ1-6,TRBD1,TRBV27,TGTGCCAGCAGTTTTTCGGGACAGTATAATTCACCCCTCCACTTT,CASSFSGQYNSPLHF
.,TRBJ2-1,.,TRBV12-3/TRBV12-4,TGTGCCAGCAGTAATGGACTGAGCCGTGAGCAGTTCTTC,CASSNGLSREQFF
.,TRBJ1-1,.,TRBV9,TGTGCCAGCAGCGCAGGGACTCCCTCTGAAGCTTTCTTT,CASSAGTPSEAFF
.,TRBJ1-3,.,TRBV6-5,TGTGCCAGCAGTTACCAACAGGGCCCTGGAAACACCATATATTTT,CASSYQQGPGNTIYF
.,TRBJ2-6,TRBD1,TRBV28,TGTGCCAGCACCCGAGGGGGCTCCGGGGCCAACGTCCTGACTTTC,CASTRGGSGANVLTF
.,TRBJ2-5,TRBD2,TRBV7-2,TGTGCCAGCAGCTTAGCTAGCGGGAGGTCAGAGACCCAGTACTTC,CASSLASGRSETQYF
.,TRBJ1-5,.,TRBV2,TGTGCCAGCGGGGAGGGGGGCGACGACAATCAGCCCCAGCATTTT,CASGEGGDDNQPQHF
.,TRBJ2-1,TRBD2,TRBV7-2,TGTGCCAGCAGCTTATCCAGCGGGAGCTCCTACAATGAGCAGTTCTTC,CASSLSSGSSYNEQFF
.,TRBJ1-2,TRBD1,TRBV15,TGTGCCACCAGCAGAGATCGGGACAGGGACTATGGCTACACCTTC,CATSRDRDRDYGYTF
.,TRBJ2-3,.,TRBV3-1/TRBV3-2,TGTGCCAGCAGCCGCCAGGCCCTATCGGACTCCAGCACAGATACGCAGTATTTT,CASSRQALSDSSTDTQYF
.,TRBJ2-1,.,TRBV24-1,TGTGCCACCAGTGTCGACACGGACTGGCAGTTCTTC,CATSVDTDWQFF
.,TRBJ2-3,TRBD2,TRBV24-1,TGTGCCACCTCGCGGGGGGCCGGTCGCACAGATACGCAGTATTTT,CATSRGAGRTDTQYF
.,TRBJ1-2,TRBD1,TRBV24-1,TGTGCCACCAGTCTCAGGACAGGGGCGGACTACACCTTC,CATSLRTGADYTF
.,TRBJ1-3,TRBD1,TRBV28,TGTGCCAGCAGAGGACAGGGCCGGAACACCATATATTTT,CASRGQGRNTIYF
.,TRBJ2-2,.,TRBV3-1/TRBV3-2,TGTGCCAGCAGCCAAGCTAACCGGGTAAGCGCCGGGGAGCTGTTTTTT,CASSQANRVSAGELFF
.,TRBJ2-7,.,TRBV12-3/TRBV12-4,TGTGCCAGCAGTTGGAACGACCTCAGCGAGTACTTC,CASSWNDLSEYF
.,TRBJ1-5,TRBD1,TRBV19,TGTGCCAGTAGTTCTAACCTACCGGGACAGACTAATCAGCCCCAGCATTTT,CASSSNLPGQTNQPQHF
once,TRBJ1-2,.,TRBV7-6,TGTGCCAGCAGCTTAAGACTCGGCACTAACTATGGCTACACCTTC,CASSLRLGTNYGYTF
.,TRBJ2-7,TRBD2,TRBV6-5,TGTGCCAGCAGAACCGGGACTAGAATTGGCGAGCAGTACTTC,CASRTGTRIGEQYF
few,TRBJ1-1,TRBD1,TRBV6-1,TGTGCCAGCAGTGATCTCGGCAGGGGGTACATCGGGGGAGCTTTCTTT,CASSDLGRGYIGGAFF
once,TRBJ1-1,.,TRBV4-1,TGCGCCAGCAGCCATAGAGTAGTCGTTGGGCAGAAGAACACTGAAGCTTTCTTT,CASSHRVVVGQKNTEAFF
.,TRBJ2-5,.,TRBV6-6,TGTGCCAGCAGTTACTCGAGGCTAGGAGAGACCCAGTACTTC,CASSYSRLGETQYF
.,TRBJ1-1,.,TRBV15,TGTGCCACCAGCAGACCTGGGGGGGCTGAAGCTTTCTTT,CATSRPGGAEAFF
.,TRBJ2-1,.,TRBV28,TGTGCCAGCAGTTTTCGGGGTGACTCAGTTGAGCAGTTCTTC,CASSFRGDSVEQFF
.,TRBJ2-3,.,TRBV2,TGTGCCAGCACACAGGGAAGAAGCACAGATACGCAGTATTTT,CASTQGRSTDTQYF
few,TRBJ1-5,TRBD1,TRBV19,TGTGCCAGTATCCCTGACAGGGCTAGCAATCAGCCCCAGCATTTT,CASIPDRASNQPQHF
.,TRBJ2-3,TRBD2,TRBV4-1,TGCGCCAGCAGCCAAGACGGGACTAGCGGTAGCACAGATACGCAGTATTTT,CASSQDGTSGSTDTQYF
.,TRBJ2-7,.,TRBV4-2,TGTGCCAGCAGCCAAGTCGAGACTGCCCAGGGGGGTGAGCAGTACTTC,CASSQVETAQGGEQYF
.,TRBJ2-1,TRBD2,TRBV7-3,TGCGCCAGCGGGACTAGCGGGGGGGGCGTTGAGCAGTTCTTC,CASGTSGGGVEQFF
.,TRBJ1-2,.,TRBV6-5,TGTGCCAGCAGTTTCCAGGCTTCGTGGGGCGGACGTGGCTACACCTTC,CASSFQASWGGRGYTF
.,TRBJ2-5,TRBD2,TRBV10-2,TGCGCCAGCAGTGAGGGTAGCGGGGGGCAAGAGACCCAGTACTTC,CASSEGSGGQETQYF
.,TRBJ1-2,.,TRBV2,TGTGCCAGCAGTGGTGGGAGTCGATTTGGCTACACCTTC,CASSGGSRFGYTF
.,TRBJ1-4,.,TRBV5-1,TGCGCCAGCAGCTCCGGGGGACTGGTAGCTAATGAAAAACTGTTTTTT,CASSSGGLVANEKLFF
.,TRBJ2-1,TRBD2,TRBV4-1,TGCGCCAGCACCTCTTGGACTAGCGGCTACAATGAGCAGTTCTTC,CASTSWTSGYNEQFF
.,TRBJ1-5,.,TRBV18,TGTGCCAGCTCACCACCGAGGGTAAATCAGCCCCAGCATTTT,CASSPPRVNQPQHF
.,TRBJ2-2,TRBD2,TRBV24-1,TGTGCCACCAGTGATCCCCGGGGGGAAGGCGGGGAGCTGTTTTTT,CATSDPRGEGGELFF
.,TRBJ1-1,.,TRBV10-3,TGTGCCATCAGTGCAGACCGGGTGAAAGCTTTCTTT,CAISADRVKAFF
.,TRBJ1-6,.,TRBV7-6,TGTGCCAGCAGCTTAAATGGGCACGAAAATTCACCCCTCCACTTT,CASSLNGHENSPLHF
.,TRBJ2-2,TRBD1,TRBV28,TGTGCCAGCAGTCCGGACAGGATAGGAACCGGGGAGCTGTTTTTT,CASSPDRIGTGELFF
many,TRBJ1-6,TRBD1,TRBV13,TGTGCCAGCAGCCGAAACCTCGACAGGGGAAATTCACCCCTCCACTTT,CASSRNLDRGNSPLHF
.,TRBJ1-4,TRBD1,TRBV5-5,TGTGCCAGCAGCTTTGGGTCCGGGACAGGGGAATTCGCACGTAATGAAAAACTGTTTTTT,CASSFGSGTGEFARNEKLFF